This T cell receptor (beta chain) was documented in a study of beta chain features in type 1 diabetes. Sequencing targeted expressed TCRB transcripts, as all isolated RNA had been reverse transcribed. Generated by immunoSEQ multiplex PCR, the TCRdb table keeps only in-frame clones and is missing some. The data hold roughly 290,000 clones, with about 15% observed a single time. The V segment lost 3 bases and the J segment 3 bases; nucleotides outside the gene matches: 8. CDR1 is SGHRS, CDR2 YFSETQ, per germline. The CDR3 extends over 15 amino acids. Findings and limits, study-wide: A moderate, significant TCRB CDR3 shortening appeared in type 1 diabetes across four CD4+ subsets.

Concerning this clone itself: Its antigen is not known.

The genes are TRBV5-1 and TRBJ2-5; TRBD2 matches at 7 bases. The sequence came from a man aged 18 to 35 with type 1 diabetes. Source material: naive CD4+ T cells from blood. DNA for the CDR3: TGCGCCAGCAGCTCCTTAACAAGCGGGGAAGAGACCCAGTACTTC. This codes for CASSSLTSGEETQYF. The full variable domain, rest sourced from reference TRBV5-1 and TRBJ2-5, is KAGVTQTPRYLIKTRGQQVTLSCSPISGHRSVSWYQQTPGQGLQFLFEYFSETQRNKGNFPGRFSGRQFSNSRSEMNVSTLELGDSALYLCASSSLTSGEETQYFGPGTRLLVL.